Sequencing of this T cell receptor (beta chain) was carried out in a study of CD8+ T cells in alopecia areata. In the study overall: The tofacitinib course ran for 6 to 18 months and was followed by 6 months off drug. Treated patients received severity scores based on the percentage of scalp area affected.

It was cDNA, reverse transcribed from extracted RNA, that served as the sequencing template. Data came from immunoSEQ multiplex PCR; TCRdb stores just in-frame clones and leaves some out. The data show about 200,000 clones, with 50% to 60% seen just once and over 3% held by the top ten. The CDR3 runs 13 residues. CDR1 MNHEY and CDR2 SMNVEV come from the germline V gene (reference sequence). V was trimmed by 2 bases and J by 3 bases, leaving 7 bases between them. The treatment: oral pan-JAK inhibitor, 5-10 mg twice daily. Collection of lesional scalp punch biopsies and peripheral blood was performed in alopecia areata patients. Sorted populations comprised CD4+ and CD8+ T cells obtained from PBMCs.

V gene TRBV27 combines with J gene TRBJ1-2, with D hard to call. This material consisted of CD4+ T cells sorted from blood, taken at week 4, from a patient treated with tofacitinib. This sequence was found in a human donor with alopecia areata. The CDR3 protein is CASSLRSDYGYTF. The CDR3 nucleotides read TGTGCCAGCAGTTTAAGGTCTGACTATGGCTACACCTTC.